This T cell receptor beta chain was recorded in a study of T-cell memory formation after mild COVID-19. Using constant-segment primers, 5'RACE produced TCR alpha and TCR beta cDNA libraries carrying sample barcodes and UMIs. TCRdb independently ran MiXCR on the 5' RACE reads; one entry per CDR3 protein. This sample carries over 130,000 distinct CDR3 sequences, more than 13% of them seen once, and the ten largest clones take about 26%. Points on this clonotype: What it binds is unknown.

Overall study findings and caveats: Contracting CD8+ clones were enriched in EMRA, CD4+ mainly in CM and EM. Contracting clones from day 15 to 85 showed balanced CD4/CD8; later expanders favored CD4+.

Trimming cost V 0 bases and J 4 bases, with 13 bases left between them. The V gene's germline CDR1 is DFQATT and CDR2 SNEGSKA (reference sequence). This CDR3 region has 14 residues. This chain links TRBV20-1 with TRBJ2-7; D possibly matches TRBD1 or TRBD2 (5 bases each). The sequence derives from an adult woman who had mild COVID-19 (a few samples of this study predate the infection). Cell type and time point are not known. The specimen sequenced was PBMCs or a T cell subset sorted from them (not recorded which). The CDR3 is CSARDEGQRYEQYF. CDR3 in DNA: TGCAGTGCTAGAGATGAGGGGCAGAGGTACGAGCAGTACTTC.